These 10 T cell receptor beta chains were all obtained from the same sample, sequenced in a study of siplizumab effects on memory and regulatory T cells. Here immunoSEQ multiplex PCR was the method, and the copy in TCRdb shows in-frame clones only, minus some. The sample contains about 120,000 clones, roughly 95% of which appear only once. The sample comprised non-Treg CD4+ T cells sorted from blood. These receptors came from a human donor in good health.

This rearrangement joins TRBV29-1 to TRBJ1-1, with D tentatively TRBD1 (5 bases). Germline-derived CDR1 and CDR2 are SQVTM and ANQGSEA. V lost 4 bases and J 0 bases, leaving 9 bases between the germline ends. The CDR3 length is 13 residues. DNA for the CDR3: TGCAGCGTTGGGGGGAGATTGAACACTGAAGCTTTCTTT. Encoded protein: CSVGGRLNTEAFF.

The table lists this clone with a count of one. The chain recombines TRBV10-1 with TRBJ2-2; D is ambiguous. Germline V CDR1 and CDR2: WNHNN, SYGVQD (reference sequence). V shed 7 bases and J shed 3 bases, with 3 bases lying between them. This CDR3 is built from 11 residues. The CDR3 loop is CASTDTGELFF. The CDR3 DNA follows: TGCGCCAGCACCGACACCGGGGAGCTGTTTTTT.

This sequence joins TRBV18 and TRBJ2-5; 9 bases match TRBD1. Germline V lookup: CDR1 KGHSH, CDR2 LQKENI. CDR3 length: 13 residues. V was pared by 4 bases and J by 5 bases, with 2 bases of the junction left unmatched. Here the CDR3 reads CASSQGQGETQYF. CDR3 coding DNA: TGTGCCAGCTCACAGGGACAGGGTGAGACCCAGTACTTC.

The J gene is TRBJ2-3, the V gene TRBV9; 16 nucleotides agree with TRBD2. This CDR3 region has 20 residues. Germline values: CDR1 SGDLS, CDR2 YYNGEE. The J segment lost 1 base and the V segment lost 1 base, leaving 9 bases of the junction unmatched. CDR3 in amino acids: CASSVTPGLAGGSGTDTQYF. DNA for the CDR3: TGTGCCAGCAGCGTAACCCCGGGACTAGCGGGGGGGAGCGGCACAGATACGCAGTATTTT.

J is TRBJ1-6 and V is TRBV4-1, with 7 bases identical to TRBD1. CDR1 is MGHRA and CDR2 is YSYEKL in the germline V gene. Trimming cost V 2 bases and J 7 bases; bases outside gene matches: 8. CDR3 length: 16 residues. The CDR3 nucleotides are TGCGCCAGCAGCCAAACTTTGACAGGGACCAATTCACCCCTCCACTTT. Its translation is CASSQTLTGTNSPLHF.

V and J are TRBV5-1 and TRBJ2-1; weak D call: TRBD1 (5 bases). Per germline, CDR1 SGHRS and CDR2 YFSETQ. V dropped 0 bases and J dropped 5 bases, with 12 bases sitting between them. CDR3 length: 15 residues. CDR3 nucleotides: TGCGCCAGCAGCTTGGCCACCGACAGAAACAATGAGCAGTTCTTC. Its translation is CASSLATDRNNEQFF.

The V gene is TRBV4-1, the J gene TRBJ1-2, with 7 bases fitting TRBD1. Germline assignment: CDR1 MGHRA and CDR2 YSYEKL. V shed 6 bases and J 2 bases; nucleotides not matched to a gene: 9. This CDR3 spans 15 amino acids. CDR3 protein: CASRRDSMGNYGYTF. CDR3 bases: TGCGCCAGCAGAAGGGACAGTATGGGGAACTATGGCTACACCTTC.

The V and J genes are TRBV7-9 and TRBJ2-7; a weak D match, TRBD1 (6 bases). Between the trimmed V and J ends, which lost 7 bases and 3 bases, there was a span of 13 bases. CDR1 and CDR2 (germline): SEHNR, FQNEAQ (reference sequence). The CDR3 is 13 residues long. For the CDR3, the DNA is TGTGCCAGCACCTCGACAGGAAGCTACGAGCAGTACTTC. Translated, it gives CASTSTGSYEQYF.

The rearrangement links TRBV13 to TRBJ2-5; D remains ambiguous. The germline gives CDR1 PRHDT, CDR2 FYEKMQ (reference sequence). The CDR3 sequence is 14 residues long. V was pared by 5 bases and J by 7 bases, with 17 bases between. The CDR3 spells CASSPRTFLGTQYF. CDR3 in DNA: TGTGCCAGCAGCCCCCGGACCTTCCTGGGGACCCAGTACTTC.

This clone appeared once. This chain joins TRBV18 and TRBJ2-7; 13 bases line up with TRBD2. This CDR3 spans 20 amino acids. Trimming took 4 bases from V and 5 from J; bases not matched to a gene: 20. Germline V CDR1 and CDR2: KGHSH, LQKENI. CDR3 coding DNA: TGTGCCAGCTCACTTGGACAGGGACTAGCGGGACCATCACCCTTCCACGAGCAGTACTTC. This gives the protein CASSLGQGLAGPSPFHEQYF.